Given below is one T cell receptor beta chain in context. This clonotype was picked up many times. What this receptor recognizes is not known. Base quality data are lacking; no much larger clone is found one base away. The data derive from a study of CD8 T cells in ankylosing spondylitis (dated 2017 in TCRdb). Regarding the complete study: To find TCR variants linked to disease, the study profiled T cell receptor beta repertoires in ankylosing spondylitis patients and healthy donors. Samples of peripheral blood were taken, and for ankylosing spondylitis patients, synovial fluid was collected as well. In total, the full study cohort was made up of roughly 100 healthy donors and roughly 27 ankylosing spondylitis patients. General conclusions and limits of the study: A TCR beta motif made up of fewer than 10 highly homologous amino acid variants appeared to be characteristic of blood from ankylosing spondylitis patients. The disease-linked clones were reported as significantly enriched in matched synovial fluid samples from ankylosing spondylitis patients. The disease-linked clones had a CD8+ phenotype and were found at relatively low frequencies in peripheral blood. Some of the motif variants had been reported before in the synovial fluid and blood of reactive arthritis patients, a finding that suggests common disease-initiation mechanisms.

V loses 5 bases of germline sequence and J loses 4 bases, and the interval between the two ends is 10 bases. Reading from cysteine to phenylalanine, the CDR3 counts 13 amino acids. Only the CDR3 region is kept as DNA, spanning 39 bases read in frame from base 1. The sequencer listed for this sample is Illumina HiSeq 2500. Quantitative 5'-RACE with molecular barcodes was used to prepare TCR beta libraries. Regarding the original processing steps: Disease-linked TCR variants were identified with a new computational method built on a probabilistic model of VDJ rearrangement. In TCRdb, the public reads were trimmed at Q25 with fastp and aligned with MiXCR, with productive beta chains retained. Duplicate CDR3 protein sequences are folded into a single record with the most common DNA and genes. It is TCRdb's table, rather than the study itself, that gives the V and J calls and clone size. In all, the sample holds some 130,000 distinct CDR3 sequences, and roughly 6.6% of those were seen once. The ten largest clones add up to 9.5% to 15% of the sample.

The rearranged chain carries TRBV12-3 or TRBV12-4 and TRBJ2-3, with the D gene call left open. This TCR derives from a female donor with ankylosing spondylitis or in good health (not recorded which). Sequences were obtained from blood, either unsorted or a sorted T cell fraction (not recorded which). The CDR3 protein is CASSLSMADTQYF. The nucleotide sequence is TGTGCCAGCAGTCTCTCTATGGCAGATACGCAGTATTTT.